The sequence of this TCR beta chain was determined in a study of response to subunit inactivated influenza vaccine. CDR1 and CDR2 (germline): SGHRS, YFSETQ. The CDR3 contains 15 residues. Losses at the gene ends were 4 bases for V and 3 bases for J; bases not matched to a gene: 9. Broader study findings: Few additional T cells are recruited per seasonal influenza vaccination, authors suggested.

MiXCR, run by TCRdb on the RT-PCR reads, gives a single entry per CDR3 protein. Of about 500,000 distinct CDR3 sequences listed, approximately 17% were seen once; the top ten hold about 3%. This clonotype was observed a handful of times. The antigen is not known. This receptor was identified in a man aged 45-69 years who received an inactivated influenza vaccine. The sequencing used CD4+ T cells sorted from PBMCs, collected around 25 months after vaccination. The chain joins TRBV5-1 to TRBJ2-7; 8 bases are shared with TRBD2. CDR3 amino acids: CASSPGGERYYEQYF. CDR3 in DNA: TGCGCCAGCAGCCCCGGGGGGGAGCGGTACTACGAGCAGTACTTC. The variable domain in full, completed from reference TRBV5-1 and TRBJ2-7, reads KAGVTQTPRYLIKTRGQQVTLSCSPISGHRSVSWYQQTPGQGLQFLFEYFSETQRNKGNFPGRFSGRQFSNSRSEMNVSTLELGDSALYLCASSPGGERYYEQYFGPGTRLTVT.